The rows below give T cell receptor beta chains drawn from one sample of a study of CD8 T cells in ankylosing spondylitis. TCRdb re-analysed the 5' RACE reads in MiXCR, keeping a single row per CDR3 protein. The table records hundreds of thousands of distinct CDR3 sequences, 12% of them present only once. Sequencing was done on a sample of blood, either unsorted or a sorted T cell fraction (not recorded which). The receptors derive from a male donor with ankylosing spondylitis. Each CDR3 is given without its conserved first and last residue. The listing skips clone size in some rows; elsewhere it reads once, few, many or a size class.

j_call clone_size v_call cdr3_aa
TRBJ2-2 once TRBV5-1 ASGSQLNTGELF
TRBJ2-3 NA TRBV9 ASSQGLAGLAQY
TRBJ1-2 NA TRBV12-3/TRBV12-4 ASYFGQGAGGYT
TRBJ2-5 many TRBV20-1 SARTSGETQY
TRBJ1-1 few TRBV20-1 SARRPRGAF
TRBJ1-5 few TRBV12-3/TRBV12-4 ASRRQLNQPQH
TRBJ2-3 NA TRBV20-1 SARDLSTSTDTQY
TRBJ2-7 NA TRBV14 ASSQRRLSGLDSSYEQY
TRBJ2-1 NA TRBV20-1 SARDGTTNEQF
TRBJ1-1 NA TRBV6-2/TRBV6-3 ASRGWAGDLEKAF
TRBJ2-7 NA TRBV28 ASIPRGGYSYEQY
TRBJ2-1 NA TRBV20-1 SALAGGPHNEQF
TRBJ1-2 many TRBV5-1 ASSSRTNYGYT
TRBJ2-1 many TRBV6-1 ASSPSGGTYNEQF
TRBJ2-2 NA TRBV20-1 SAVETGITGELF
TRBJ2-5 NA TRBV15 ATSRDPPSGRGETQY
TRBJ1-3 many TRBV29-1 SVEGTGAFSGNTIY
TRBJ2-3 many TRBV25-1 ASSDNRGTDTQY
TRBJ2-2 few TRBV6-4 ASSRGLANTGELF
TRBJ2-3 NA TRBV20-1 SASGGAAD
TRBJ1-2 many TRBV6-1 ASRWDRNYGYT
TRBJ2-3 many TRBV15 ATSRGDRGPDTQY
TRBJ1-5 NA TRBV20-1 SAAQGYQPQH
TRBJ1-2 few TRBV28 ASSFNNGYT
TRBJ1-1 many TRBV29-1 SVDVGGYTEAF
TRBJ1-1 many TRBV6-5 ASSYSGGDTEAF
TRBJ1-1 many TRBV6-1 ASRDNTEAF
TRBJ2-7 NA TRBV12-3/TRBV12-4 ASSLAQVEQY
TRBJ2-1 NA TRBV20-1 SARSLAGGIYNEQF
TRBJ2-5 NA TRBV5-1 ASSWTLTSGSETQY
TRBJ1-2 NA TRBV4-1 ASSYNGDYGYT
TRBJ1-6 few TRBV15 ATSRDGMNSPLH
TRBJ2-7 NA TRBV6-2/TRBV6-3 ASSDYWTGSYEQH
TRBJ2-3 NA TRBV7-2 AIKQGALFDTQY
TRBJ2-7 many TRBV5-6 ASSFPGEQY
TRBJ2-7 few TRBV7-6 ASSPVPTSYEQY
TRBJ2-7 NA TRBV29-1 SVGTSGRNYEQY
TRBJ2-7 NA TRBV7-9 ASSLGASSYSYEQY
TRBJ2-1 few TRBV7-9 ASSYPGRYNEQF
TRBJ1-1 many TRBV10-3 AISGFRTEAF
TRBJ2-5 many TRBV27 ASSFGRRETQY
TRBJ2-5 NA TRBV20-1 SAPRGYQETQY
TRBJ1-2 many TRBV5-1 ASSFDSGLSYGYT
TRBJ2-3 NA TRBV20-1 SARRPDRGADTQY
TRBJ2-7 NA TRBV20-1 SARDATALAYEQY
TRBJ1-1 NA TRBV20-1 SGIQGALTEAF
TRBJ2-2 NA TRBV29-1 SVRNTGELF
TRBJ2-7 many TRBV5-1 ASSLQDFRTDEQY
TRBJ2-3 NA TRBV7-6 ASSSSLLRRENTQY
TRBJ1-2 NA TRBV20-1 SALGQGFNGYT
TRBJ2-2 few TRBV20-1 SARAGVNGELF
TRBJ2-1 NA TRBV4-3 ASSQVQGEQF
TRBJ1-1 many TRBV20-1 SARDEGLRAF